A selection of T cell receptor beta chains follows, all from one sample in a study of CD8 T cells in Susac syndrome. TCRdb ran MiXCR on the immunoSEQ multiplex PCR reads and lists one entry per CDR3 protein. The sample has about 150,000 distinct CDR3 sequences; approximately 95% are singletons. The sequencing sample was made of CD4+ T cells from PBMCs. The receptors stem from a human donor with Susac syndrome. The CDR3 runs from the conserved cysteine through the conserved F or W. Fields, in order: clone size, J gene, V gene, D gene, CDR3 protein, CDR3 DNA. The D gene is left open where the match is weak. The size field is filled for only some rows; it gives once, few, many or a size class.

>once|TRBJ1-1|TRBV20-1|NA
CSAGVAAEAFF
TGCAGTGCAGGGGTGGCGGCTGAAGCTTTCTTT
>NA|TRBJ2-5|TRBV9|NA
CASSQLQFQETQYF
TGTGCCAGCAGCCAACTCCAATTCCAAGAGACCCAGTACTTC
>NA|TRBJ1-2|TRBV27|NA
CASSLSTGDRNYGYTF
TGTGCCAGCAGTTTATCGACTGGTGACAGAAACTATGGCTACACCTTC
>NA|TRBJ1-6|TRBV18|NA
CASSLDLTVNNSPLHF
TGTGCCAGCTCACTAGACCTGACAGTGAATAATTCACCCCTCCACTTT
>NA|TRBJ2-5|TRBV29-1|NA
CSVEWGETQYF
TGCAGCGTTGAGTGGGGCGAGACCCAGTACTTC
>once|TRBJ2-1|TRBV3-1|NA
CASSQDPPGPGVPNEQFF
TGTGCCAGCAGCCAAGATCCACCCGGACCCGGGGTGCCCAATGAGCAGTTCTTC
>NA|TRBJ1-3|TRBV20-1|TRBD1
CSARDRGRFGNTIYF
TGCAGTGCTAGAGACAGGGGGCGATTTGGAAACACCATATATTTT
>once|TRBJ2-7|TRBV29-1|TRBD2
CSVRTSATEQYF
TGCAGCGTTAGGACTAGCGCCACCGAGCAGTACTTC
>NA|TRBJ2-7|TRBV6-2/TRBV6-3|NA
CASSFGTPTGERYF
TGTGCCAGCAGTTTCGGGACACCTACGGGAGAGCGGTACTTC
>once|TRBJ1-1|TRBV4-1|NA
CASSHLGRQNTEAFF
TGCGCCAGCAGCCACCTGGGACGGCAGAACACTGAAGCTTTCTTT
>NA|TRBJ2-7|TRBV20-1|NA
CSAIGQGGYEQYF
TGCAGTGCTATCGGGCAGGGCGGCTACGAGCAGTACTTC
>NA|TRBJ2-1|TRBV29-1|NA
CSVFLQGNEQFF
TGCAGCGTTTTTTTACAGGGCAATGAGCAGTTCTTC
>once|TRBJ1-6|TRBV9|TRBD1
CASSEHTGTGGSPLHF
TGTGCCAGCAGCGAGCATACCGGGACAGGGGGCTCACCCCTCCACTTT
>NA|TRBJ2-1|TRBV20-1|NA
CSARATGIQQFF
TGCAGTGCTAGAGCGACCGGAATACAGCAGTTCTTC
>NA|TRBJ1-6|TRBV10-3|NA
CATRTTQEGAPLHF
TGTGCCACCCGGACCACACAGGAGGGAGCACCCCTCCACTTT
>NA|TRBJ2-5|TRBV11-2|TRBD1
CASSPTGSRETQYF
TGTGCCAGCAGCCCGACAGGGTCGAGAGAGACCCAGTACTTC
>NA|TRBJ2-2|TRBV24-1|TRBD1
CATWGQGGTGELFF
TGTGCCACCTGGGGACAGGGGGGAACCGGGGAGCTGTTTTTT
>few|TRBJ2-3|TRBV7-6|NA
CASSLGGRDTQYF
TGTGCCAGCAGCTTAGGGGGCCGGGATACGCAGTATTTT
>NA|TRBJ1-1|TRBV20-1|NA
CSALTGNTEAFF
TGCAGTGCTCTGACAGGTAACACTGAAGCTTTCTTT
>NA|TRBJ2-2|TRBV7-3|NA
CASSPAGPGELFF
TGTGCCAGCAGCCCCGCTGGGCCCGGGGAGCTGTTTTTT
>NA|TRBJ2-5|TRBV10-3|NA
CAISESVGETQYF
TGTGCCATCAGTGAGTCGGTCGGGGAGACCCAGTACTTC
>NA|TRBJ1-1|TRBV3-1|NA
CASSHLTGNTEAFF
TGTGCCAGCAGCCACCTGACAGGGAACACTGAAGCTTTCTTT
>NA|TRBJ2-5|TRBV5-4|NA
CASSGDFQETQYF
TGTGCCAGTTCTGGGGACTTCCAAGAGACCCAGTACTTC
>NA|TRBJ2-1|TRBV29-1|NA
CSVSYGDLQFF
TGCAGCGTATCCTATGGGGATCTCCAGTTCTTC